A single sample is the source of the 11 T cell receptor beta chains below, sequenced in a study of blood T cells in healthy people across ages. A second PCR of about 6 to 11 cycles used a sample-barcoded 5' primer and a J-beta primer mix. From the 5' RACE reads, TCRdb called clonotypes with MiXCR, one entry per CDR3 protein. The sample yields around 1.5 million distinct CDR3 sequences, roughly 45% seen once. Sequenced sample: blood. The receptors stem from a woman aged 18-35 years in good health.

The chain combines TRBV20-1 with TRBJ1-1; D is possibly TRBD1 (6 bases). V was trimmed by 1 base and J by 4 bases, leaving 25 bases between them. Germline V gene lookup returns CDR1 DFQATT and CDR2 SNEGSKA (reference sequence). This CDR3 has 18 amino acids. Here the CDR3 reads CSARGRGLGQRATTEAFF. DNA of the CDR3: TGCAGTGCTAGAGGGAGGGGGTTGGGACAACGGGCAACCACTGAAGCTTTCTTT.

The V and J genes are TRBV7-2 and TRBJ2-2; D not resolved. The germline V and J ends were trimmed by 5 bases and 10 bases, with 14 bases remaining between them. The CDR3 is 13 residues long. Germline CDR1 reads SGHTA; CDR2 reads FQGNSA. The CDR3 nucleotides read TGTGCCAGCAGCCCCTCCCCCCTTCTGGAGCTGTTTTTT. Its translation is CASSPSPLLELFF. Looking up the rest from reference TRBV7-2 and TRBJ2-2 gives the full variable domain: GAGVSQSPSNKVTEKGKDVELRCDPISGHTALYWYRQSLGQGLEFLIYFQGNSAPDKSGLPSDRFSAERTGGSVSTLTIQRTQQEDSAVYLCASSPSPLLELFFGEGSRLTVL.

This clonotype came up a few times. The CDR3 DNA follows: TGTGCCAGCAGCGCAACAGGGGTTCCTGGAAACACCATATATTTT. Protein product: CASSATGVPGNTIYF. This sequence joins TRBV9 and TRBJ1-3, with TRBD1 matching over 7 bases. Germline CDR1 reads SGDLS; CDR2 reads YYNGEE. The CDR3 has 15 amino acids. V trimming: 3 bases; J trimming: 2 bases; junction bases outside the gene matches: 5.

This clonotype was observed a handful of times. The CDR3 loop is CSVGGGGETQYF. CDR3 DNA: TGCAGCGTTGGCGGGGGAGGAGAGACCCAGTACTTC. This rearrangement joins TRBV29-1 to TRBJ2-5; 7 nucleotides align to TRBD2. The CDR3 runs to 12 residues. The ends lost 4 bases at V and 4 bases at J; junction bases unmatched: 3. Per germline, CDR1 SQVTM and CDR2 ANQGSEA.

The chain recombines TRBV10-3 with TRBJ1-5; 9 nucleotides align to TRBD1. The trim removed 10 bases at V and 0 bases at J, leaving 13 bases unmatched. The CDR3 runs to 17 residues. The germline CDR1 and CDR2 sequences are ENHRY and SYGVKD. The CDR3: CATATGGPLLSNQPQHF. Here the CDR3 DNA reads TGTGCCACCGCTACAGGGGGCCCCTTACTTAGCAATCAGCCCCAGCATTTT.

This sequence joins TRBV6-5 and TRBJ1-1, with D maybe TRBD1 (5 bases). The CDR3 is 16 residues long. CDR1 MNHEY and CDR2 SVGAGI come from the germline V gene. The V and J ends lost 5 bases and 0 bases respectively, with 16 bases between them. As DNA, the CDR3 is TGTGCCAGCAGTCATTTGCGGGGGGGGATGAACACTGAAGCTTTCTTT. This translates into CASSHLRGGMNTEAFF.

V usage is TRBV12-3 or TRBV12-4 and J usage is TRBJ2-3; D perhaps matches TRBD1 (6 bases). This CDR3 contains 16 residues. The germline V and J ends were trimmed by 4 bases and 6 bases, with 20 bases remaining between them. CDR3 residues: CASSYRIGTNTDTQYF. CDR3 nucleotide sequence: TGTGCCAGCAGTTACCGTATCGGGACAAACACCGATACGCAGTATTTT.

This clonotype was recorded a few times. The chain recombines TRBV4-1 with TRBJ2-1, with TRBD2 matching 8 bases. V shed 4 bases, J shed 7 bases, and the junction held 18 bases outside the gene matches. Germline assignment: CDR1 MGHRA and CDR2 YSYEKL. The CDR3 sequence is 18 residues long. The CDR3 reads CASSRQNPRAGGVNEQFF. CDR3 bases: TGCGCCAGCAGCCGACAAAACCCCCGGGCGGGAGGTGTGAATGAGCAGTTCTTC.

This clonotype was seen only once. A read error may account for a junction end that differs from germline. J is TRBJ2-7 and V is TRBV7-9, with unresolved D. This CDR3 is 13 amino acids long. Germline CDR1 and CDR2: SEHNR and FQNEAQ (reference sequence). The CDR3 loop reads CSSSDFGLYEQYF. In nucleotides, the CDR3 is TGTTCCAGCAGCGACTTTGGGCTCTACGAGCAGTACTTC. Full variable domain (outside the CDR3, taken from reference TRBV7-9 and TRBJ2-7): DTGVSQNPRHKITKRGQNVTFRCDPISEHNRLYWYRQTLGQGPEFLTYFQNEAQLEKSRLLSDRFSAERPKGSFSTLEIQRTEQGDSAMYLCSSSDFGLYEQYFGPGTRLTVT.

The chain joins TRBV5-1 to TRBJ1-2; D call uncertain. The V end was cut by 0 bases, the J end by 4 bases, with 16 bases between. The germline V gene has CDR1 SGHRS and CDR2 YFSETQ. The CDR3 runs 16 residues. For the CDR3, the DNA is TGCGCCAGCAGCTTGGAGGCCCTTCCTCCGTTCTATGGCTACACCTTC. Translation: CASSLEALPPFYGYTF. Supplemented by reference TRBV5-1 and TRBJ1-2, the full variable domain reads KAGVTQTPRYLIKTRGQQVTLSCSPISGHRSVSWYQQTPGQGLQFLFEYFSETQRNKGNFPGRFSGRQFSNSRSEMNVSTLELGDSALYLCASSLEALPPFYGYTFGSGTRLTVV.

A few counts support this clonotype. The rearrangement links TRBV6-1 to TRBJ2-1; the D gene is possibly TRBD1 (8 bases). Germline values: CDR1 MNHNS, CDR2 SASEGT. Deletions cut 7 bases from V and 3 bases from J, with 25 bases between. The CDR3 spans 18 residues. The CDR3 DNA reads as TGTGCCAGCACCAGGGGGCTAGCGGAGGGGGCATTCTACAATGAGCAGTTCTTC. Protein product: CASTRGLAEGAFYNEQFF.